This entry lists 10 T cell receptor beta chains sequenced from one sample in a study of Graves' ophthalmopathy and Graves' hyperthyroidism. Amplification of the TCR beta CDR3 regions used RNA transcripts (as template). First-round RT-PCR used HTBI primers; second-round multiplex PCR followed. TCRdb reanalysed the multiplex PCR reads using MiXCR and keeps one entry per CDR3 protein. The sample includes roughly 610,000 distinct CDR3 sequences, about 20% of them seen just once. Sample: peripheral blood. These receptors were taken from a woman aged 18-29 years with stable Graves' hyperthyroidism. Some clones in this sample may be carry-over from other donors' samples.

Points on this clonotype: Since a much larger clone is just one base distant, this may be a read error. The chain uses TRBV2 and TRBJ2-5, with 9 positions matching TRBD2. The CDR3 is 17 amino acids. Germline V gene sequence: CDR1 SNHLY, CDR2 FYNNEI. CDR3 sequence reads: CASSEARGTSSQETRYF. CDR3 sequence (DNA): TGTGCCAGCAGTGAAGCCCGGGGGACTAGCAGCCAAGAGACCCGGTACTTC.

This clonotype came up many times. This rearrangement joins TRBV5-1 to TRBJ2-4; 15 bases are shared with TRBD2. Germline CDR1 is SGHRS and CDR2 is YFSETQ. J was trimmed by 4 bases and V by 0 bases; bases with no gene match: 8. The CDR3 has 19 residues. CDR3 sequence reads: CASSLEGLAGGTAKNIQYF. DNA for the CDR3: TGCGCCAGCAGCTTGGAGGGACTAGCGGGGGGCACGGCGAAAAACATTCAGTACTTC.

The sample holds a few counts of this clonotype. The V call is TRBV12-3 or TRBV12-4, the J call TRBJ1-1; possible D gene TRBD1, 6 bases. The V end lost 5 bases, the J end lost 3 bases, and 16 bases lay between the germline ends. The CDR3 has 15 amino acids. Here the CDR3 reads CASSPRQVLDTEAFF. The CDR3 nucleotides are TGTGCCAGCAGTCCTCGACAGGTTTTGGACACTGAAGCTTTCTTT.

With regard to this clonotype: Given a much more abundant clone one base away, this may be a read error. V gene TRBV6-1 combines with J gene TRBJ1-5; 8 positions agree with TRBD1. The CDR3 extends over 15 amino acids. Germline CDR1 MNHNS, CDR2 SASEGT. V shed 6 bases and J 6 bases; nucleotides not matched to a gene: 10. The CDR3 reads CASSMTGDVGQPQHF. As DNA, the CDR3 is TGTGCCAGCAGCATGACAGGGGACGTTGGTCAGCCCCAGCATTTT.

At least ten counts were recorded for this clonotype. The junction and the germline gene differ at one end; a read error may be behind it. The rearrangement links TRBV15 to TRBJ2-7; tentative D call: TRBD2 (6 bases). CDR1 is LNHNV, CDR2 YYDKDF, per germline (reference sequence). This CDR3 contains 13 residues. CDR3 sequence: CATSRDRGYGQYF. Here the CDR3 DNA reads TGTGCCACCAGCAGAGATCGGGGGTACGGGCAGTACTTC.

This clonotype was seen ten or more times. The chain links TRBV28 to TRBJ1-5; 9 nucleotides agree with TRBD1. This CDR3 contains 15 residues. Unmatched junction bases numbered 10, after V lost 6 bases and J lost 7 bases. Germline V CDR1 and CDR2: MDHEN, SYDVKM. CDR3 residues: CASRFRDRVRQPQHF. In DNA form, the CDR3 reads TGTGCCAGCAGATTCCGGGACAGGGTTCGACAGCCCCAGCATTTT.

The rearrangement uses TRBV25-1 and TRBJ1-4; 8 bases line up with TRBD1. CDR1 is MGHDK and CDR2 is SYGVNS in the germline V gene. The J segment lost 15 bases and the V segment lost 10 bases, leaving 16 bases of the junction unmatched. The CDR3 spans 13 residues. The CDR3 DNA follows: TGTGCCACCCAGGGGGACAGGAACGTCGACGTGTTTTTT. The encoded protein is CATQGDRNVDVFF.

This clonotype was seen only a few times. The chain carries TRBV20-1 and TRBJ2-5; TRBD2 matches 8 bases. The CDR3 length is 14 residues. Germline lookup yields CDR1 DFQATT and CDR2 SNEGSKA (reference sequence). With V trimmed by 0 bases and J by 5 bases, 5 bases remained unmatched. CDR3 in amino acids: CSAREGAGVETQYF. In nucleotides, the CDR3 is TGCAGTGCTAGAGAAGGAGCGGGGGTCGAGACCCAGTACTTC.

The table lists this clonotype with many counts. This chain links TRBV12-5 with TRBJ1-1; D gene unclear. The CDR3 covers 12 residues. V was clipped by 4 bases and J by 0 bases, with 3 bases between them. Germline assignment: CDR1 LGHNT and CDR2 FRNRAP. DNA of the CDR3: TGTGCTAGTGGTTCAGTGAACACTGAAGCTTTCTTT. Its translation is CASGSVNTEAFF.

This clonotype was recorded at least ten times. The chain joins TRBV12-3 or TRBV12-4 to TRBJ1-6; D is perhaps TRBD1 (5 bases). Trimming removed 0 bases from V and 10 bases from J, with 19 bases in between. CDR3 size: 17 residues. DNA for the CDR3: TGTGCCAGCAGTTTAGCTTCTCGGGGGGGGGTGAGCTCACCCCTCCACTTT. This sequence encodes CASSLASRGGVSSPLHF.